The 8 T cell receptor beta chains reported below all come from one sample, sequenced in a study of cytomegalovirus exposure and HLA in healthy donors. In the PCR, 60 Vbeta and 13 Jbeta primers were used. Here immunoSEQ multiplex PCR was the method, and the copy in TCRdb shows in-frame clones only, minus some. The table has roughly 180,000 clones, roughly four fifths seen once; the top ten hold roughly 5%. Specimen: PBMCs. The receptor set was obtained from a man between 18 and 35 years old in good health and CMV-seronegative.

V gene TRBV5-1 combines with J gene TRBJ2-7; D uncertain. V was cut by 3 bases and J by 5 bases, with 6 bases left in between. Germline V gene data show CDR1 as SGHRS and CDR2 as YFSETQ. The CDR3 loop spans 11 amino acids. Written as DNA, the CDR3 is TGCGCCAGCAGCTGGGCAGACGAGCAGTACTTC. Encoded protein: CASSWADEQYF. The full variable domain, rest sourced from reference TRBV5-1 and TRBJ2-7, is KAGVTQTPRYLIKTRGQQVTLSCSPISGHRSVSWYQQTPGQGLQFLFEYFSETQRNKGNFPGRFSGRQFSNSRSEMNVSTLELGDSALYLCASSWADEQYFGPGTRLTVT.

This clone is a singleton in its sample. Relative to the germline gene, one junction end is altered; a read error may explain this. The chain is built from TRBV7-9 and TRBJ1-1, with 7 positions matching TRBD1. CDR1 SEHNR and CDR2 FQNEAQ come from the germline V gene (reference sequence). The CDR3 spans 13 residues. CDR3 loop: CSSSPTGPLQAFF. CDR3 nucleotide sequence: TGTTCCAGCAGCCCGACAGGGCCCCTGCAAGCTTTCTTT.

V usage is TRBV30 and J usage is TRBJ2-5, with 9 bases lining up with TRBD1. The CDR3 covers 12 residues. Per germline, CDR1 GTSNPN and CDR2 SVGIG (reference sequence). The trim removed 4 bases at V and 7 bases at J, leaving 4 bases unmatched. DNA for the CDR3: TGTGCCTGGAATGACAGGGGGGGGACCCAGTACTTC. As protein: CAWNDRGGTQYF. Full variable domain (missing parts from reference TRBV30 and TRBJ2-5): SQTIHQWPATLVQPVGSPLSLECTVEGTSNPNLYWYRQAAGRGLQLLFYSVGIGQISSEVPQNLSASRPQDRQFILSSKKLLLSDSGFYLCAWNDRGGTQYFGPGTRLLVL.

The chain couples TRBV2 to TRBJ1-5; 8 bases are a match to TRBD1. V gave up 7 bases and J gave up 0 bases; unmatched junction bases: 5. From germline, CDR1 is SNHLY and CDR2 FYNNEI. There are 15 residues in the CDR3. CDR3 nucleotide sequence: TGTGCCAGCAAAGGACAGGGAGGTAGCAATCAGCCCCAGCATTTT. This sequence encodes CASKGQGGSNQPQHF.

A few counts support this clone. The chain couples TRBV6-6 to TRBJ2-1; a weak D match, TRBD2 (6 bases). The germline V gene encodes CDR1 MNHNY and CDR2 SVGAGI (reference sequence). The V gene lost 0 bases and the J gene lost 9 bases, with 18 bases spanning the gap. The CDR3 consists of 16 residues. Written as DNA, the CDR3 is TGTGCCAGCAGTTACTCGAACCCGGGAGTGATCGGTGAGCAGTTCTTC. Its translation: CASSYSNPGVIGEQFF.

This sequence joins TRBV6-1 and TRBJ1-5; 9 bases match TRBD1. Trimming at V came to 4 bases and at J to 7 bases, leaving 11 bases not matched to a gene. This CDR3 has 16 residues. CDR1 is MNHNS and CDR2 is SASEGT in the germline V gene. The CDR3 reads CASSGTGQGGFQPQHF. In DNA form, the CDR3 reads TGTGCCAGCAGTGGTACGGGACAGGGAGGGTTCCAGCCCCAGCATTTT.

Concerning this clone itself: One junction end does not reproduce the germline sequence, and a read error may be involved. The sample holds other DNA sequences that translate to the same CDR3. This chain's CDR3 is CASSFVGPGTEAFF. The CDR3, as DNA: TGTGCCAGCAGTTTTGTGGGGCCGGGCACTGAGGCTTTCTTT. The V gene is TRBV27, the J gene TRBJ1-1, with a weak D call TRBD1 (5 bases). CDR3 size: 14 residues. Germline V gene sequence: CDR1 MNHEY, CDR2 SMNVEV (reference sequence).

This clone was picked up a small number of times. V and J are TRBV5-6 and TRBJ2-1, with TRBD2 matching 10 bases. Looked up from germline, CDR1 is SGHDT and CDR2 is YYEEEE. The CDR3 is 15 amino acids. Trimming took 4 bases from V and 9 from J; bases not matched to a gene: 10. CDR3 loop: CASSMLAGVGGEQFF. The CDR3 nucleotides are TGTGCCAGCAGCATGCTAGCGGGAGTGGGCGGTGAGCAGTTCTTC.